This T cell receptor (beta chain) was obtained from a study of CD8+CD57+ T cells in acquired aplastic anemia. Study in general: The DNA of sorted CD4+ and CD8+ cells averaged roughly 3 ug.

Profiling of TCR beta VDJ combinations and CDR3 sequences used genomic DNA as template. TCRdb reanalysed the reads using MiXCR and keeps one entry per CDR3 protein. The sample has about 190,000 distinct CDR3 sequences, 40% to 50% seen once. Germline V gene data show CDR1 as SGHAT and CDR2 as FQNNGV. The CDR3 loop spans 18 amino acids. J was trimmed by 0 bases and V by 4 bases; bases with no gene match: 13. Before being chosen for sequencing, patients had shown CD8+CD57+ cell expansion by flow cytometry. The clonotype comes from a human donor with aplastic anemia. The chain combines TRBV11-2 with TRBJ2-3, with 7 bases aligning to TRBD1. Material for sequencing was sorted CD4+, CD8+, or CD8+CD57+ T cells (not recorded which) from PBMCs. The CDR3 DNA reads TGTGCCAGCAGCTCCTTCCCCGACAGGGAACCCAGCACAGATACGCAGTATTTT. Protein product: CASSSFPDREPSTDTQYF.